What follows is one T cell receptor (beta chain) and its context. At the DNA level, this CDR3 is encoded by other sequences in the same sample as well. This specimen comes from a study of technical replicates of blood from several donors. In germline, CDR1 is MNHEY, CDR2 SMNVEV (reference sequence). V lost 1 base and J lost 4, with 7 bases in between. The CDR3 spans 13 residues. Assay: immunoSEQ multiplex PCR; the TCRdb copy retains only in-frame clones and omits some. The sample has almost 90,000 clones, 95% seen once. The origin of this receptor is a human donor in good health. This rearrangement joins TRBV27 to TRBJ1-1; perhaps TRBD1 as D (5 bases). Sequencing was done on a sample of T cells isolated from PBMCs. Written as DNA, the CDR3 is TGTGCCAGCAGTTTATTGGGGGGCACTGAAGCTTTCTTT. Its protein is CASSLLGGTEAFF.